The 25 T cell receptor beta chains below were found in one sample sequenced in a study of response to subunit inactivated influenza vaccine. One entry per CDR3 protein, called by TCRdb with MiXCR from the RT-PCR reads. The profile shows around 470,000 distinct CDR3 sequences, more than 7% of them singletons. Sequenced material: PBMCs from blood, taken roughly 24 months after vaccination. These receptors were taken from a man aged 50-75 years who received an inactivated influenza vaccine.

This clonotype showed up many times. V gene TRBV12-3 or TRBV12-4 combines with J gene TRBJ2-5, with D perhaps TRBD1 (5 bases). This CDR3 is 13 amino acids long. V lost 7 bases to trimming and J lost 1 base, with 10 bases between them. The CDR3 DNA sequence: TGTGCCAGCAACAAGGACACCCAAGAGACCCAGTACTTC. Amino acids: CASNKDTQETQYF.

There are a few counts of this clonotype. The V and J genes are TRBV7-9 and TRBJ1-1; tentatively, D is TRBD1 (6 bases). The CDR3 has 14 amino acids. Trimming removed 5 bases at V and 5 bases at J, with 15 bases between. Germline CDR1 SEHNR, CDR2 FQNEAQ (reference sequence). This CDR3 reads CASSEQGRETEAFF. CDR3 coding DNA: TGTGCCAGCAGCGAACAGGGCAGAGAGACTGAAGCTTTCTTT.

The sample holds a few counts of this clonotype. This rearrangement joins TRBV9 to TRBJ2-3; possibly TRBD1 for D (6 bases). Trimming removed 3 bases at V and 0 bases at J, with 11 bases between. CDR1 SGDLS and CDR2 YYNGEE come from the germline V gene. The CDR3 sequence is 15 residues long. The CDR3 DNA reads TGTGCCAGCAGCGCTTCAGGGGTTAGCACAGATACGCAGTATTTT. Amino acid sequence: CASSASGVSTDTQYF.

CDR3 sequence: CATSRDRTVGSEQYF. CDR3 in DNA: TGTGCCACCAGCAGAGATAGAACGGTGGGTTCCGAGCAGTACTTC. The V and J genes are TRBV15 and TRBJ2-7, with D hard to call. With 0 bases removed from V and 6 bases from J, the gap between germline ends came to 15 bases. The length of the CDR3 is 15 residues. Germline-derived CDR1 and CDR2 are LNHNV and YYDKDF (reference sequence).

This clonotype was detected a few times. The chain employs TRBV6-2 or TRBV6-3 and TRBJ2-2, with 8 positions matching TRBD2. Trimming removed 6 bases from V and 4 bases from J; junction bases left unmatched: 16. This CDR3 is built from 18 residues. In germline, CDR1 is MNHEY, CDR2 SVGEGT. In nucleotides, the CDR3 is TGTGCCAGCAGCGGAACGGGGGCTGGGACTAGTCGCACCGGGGAGCTGTTTTTT. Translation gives CASSGTGAGTSRTGELFF.

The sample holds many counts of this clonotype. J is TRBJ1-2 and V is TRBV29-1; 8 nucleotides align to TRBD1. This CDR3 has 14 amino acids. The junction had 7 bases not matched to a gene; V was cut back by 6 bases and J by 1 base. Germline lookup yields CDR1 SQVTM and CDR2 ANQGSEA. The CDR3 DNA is TGCAGCGTGGGGGGACAGGCCGTTAACTATGGCTACACCTTC. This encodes CSVGGQAVNYGYTF.

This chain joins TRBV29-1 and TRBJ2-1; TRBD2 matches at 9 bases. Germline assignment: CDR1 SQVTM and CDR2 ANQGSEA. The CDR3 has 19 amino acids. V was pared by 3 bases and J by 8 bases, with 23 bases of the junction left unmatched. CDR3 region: CSVEGITSGQNPFSDEQFF. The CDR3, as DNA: TGCAGCGTTGAGGGAATTACTAGCGGGCAAAACCCCTTTTCCGATGAGCAGTTCTTC.

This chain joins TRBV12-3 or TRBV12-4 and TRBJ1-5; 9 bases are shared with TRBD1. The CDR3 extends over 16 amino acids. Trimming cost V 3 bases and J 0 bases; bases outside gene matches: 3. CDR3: CASSFGQGISNQPQHF. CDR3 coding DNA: TGTGCCAGCAGTTTTGGACAGGGGATTAGCAATCAGCCCCAGCATTTT.

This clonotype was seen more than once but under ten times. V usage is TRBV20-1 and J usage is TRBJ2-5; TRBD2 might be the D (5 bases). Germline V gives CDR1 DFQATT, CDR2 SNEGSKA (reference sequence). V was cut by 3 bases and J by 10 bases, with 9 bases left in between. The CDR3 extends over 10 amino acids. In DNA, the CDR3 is TGCAGTGCTAGGAGGGATTTCCAGTACTTC. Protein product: CSARRDFQYF.

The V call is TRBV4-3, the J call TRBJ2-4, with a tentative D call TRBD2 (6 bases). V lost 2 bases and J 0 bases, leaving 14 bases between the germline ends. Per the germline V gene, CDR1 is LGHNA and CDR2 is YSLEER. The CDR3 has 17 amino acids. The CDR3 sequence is CASSQRRDLLAKNIQYF. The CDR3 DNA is TGCGCCAGCAGCCAACGAAGGGACTTGCTAGCCAAAAACATTCAGTACTTC.

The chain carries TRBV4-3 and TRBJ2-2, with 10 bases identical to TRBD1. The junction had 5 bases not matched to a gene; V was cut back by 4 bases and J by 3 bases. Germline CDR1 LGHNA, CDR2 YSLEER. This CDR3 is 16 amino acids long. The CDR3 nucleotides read TGCGCCAGCAGCCGAGGGACAGGGGCGGACACCGGGGAGCTGTTTTTT. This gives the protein CASSRGTGADTGELFF.

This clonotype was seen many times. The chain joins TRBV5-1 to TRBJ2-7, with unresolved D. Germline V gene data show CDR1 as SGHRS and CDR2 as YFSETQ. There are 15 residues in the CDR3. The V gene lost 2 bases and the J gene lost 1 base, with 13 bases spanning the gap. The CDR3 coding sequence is TGCGCCAGCAGCTTTGAGTTCCCCAGTTCCTACGAGCAGTACTTC. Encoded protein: CASSFEFPSSYEQYF.

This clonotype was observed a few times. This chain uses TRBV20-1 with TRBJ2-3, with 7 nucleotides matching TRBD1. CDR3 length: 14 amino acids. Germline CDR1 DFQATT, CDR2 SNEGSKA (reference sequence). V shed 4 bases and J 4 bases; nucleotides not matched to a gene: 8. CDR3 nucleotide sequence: TGCAGTGCTAACAGGGGTGCATTTCCAGATACGCAGTATTTT. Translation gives CSANRGAFPDTQYF.

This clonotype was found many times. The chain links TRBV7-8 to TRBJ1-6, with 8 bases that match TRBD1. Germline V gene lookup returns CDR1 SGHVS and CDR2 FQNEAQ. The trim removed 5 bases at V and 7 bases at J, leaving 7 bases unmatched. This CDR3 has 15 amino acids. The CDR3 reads CASSLPGGRNSPLHF. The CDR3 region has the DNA TGTGCCAGCAGCCTACCAGGGGGCCGGAATTCACCCCTCCACTTT.

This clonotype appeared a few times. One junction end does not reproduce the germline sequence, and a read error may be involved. CDR3 sequence reads: CAWSVPGGQLGIF. CDR3 coding DNA: TGTGCCTGGAGTGTCCCCGGAGGGCAATTAGGAATCTTC. This chain joins TRBV30 and TRBJ2-1; possible D gene TRBD2, 6 bases. The CDR3 runs 13 residues. CDR1 and CDR2 (germline): GTSNPN, SVGIG (reference sequence).

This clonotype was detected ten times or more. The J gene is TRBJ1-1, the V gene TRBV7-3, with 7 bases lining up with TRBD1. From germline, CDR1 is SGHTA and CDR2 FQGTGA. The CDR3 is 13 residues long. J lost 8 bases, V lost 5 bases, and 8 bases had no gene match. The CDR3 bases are TGTGCCAGCAGCGCATCAGGGGGTTTAGAAGCTTTCTTT. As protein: CASSASGGLEAFF. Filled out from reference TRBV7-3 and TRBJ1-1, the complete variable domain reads GAGVSQTPSNKVTEKGKYVELRCDPISGHTALYWYRQSLGQGPEFLIYFQGTGAADDSGLPNDRFFAVRPEGSVSTLKIQRTERGDSAVYLCASSASGGLEAFFGQGTRLTVV.

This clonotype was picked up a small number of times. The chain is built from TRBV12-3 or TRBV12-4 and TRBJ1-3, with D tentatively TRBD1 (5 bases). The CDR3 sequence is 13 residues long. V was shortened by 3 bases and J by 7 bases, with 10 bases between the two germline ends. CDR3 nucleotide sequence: TGTGCCAGCAGTTTGAGAGGGGAGAACACCATATATTTT. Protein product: CASSLRGENTIYF.

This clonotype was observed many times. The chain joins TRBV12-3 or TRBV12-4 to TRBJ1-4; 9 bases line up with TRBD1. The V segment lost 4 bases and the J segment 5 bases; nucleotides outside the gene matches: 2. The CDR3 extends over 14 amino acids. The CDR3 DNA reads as TGTGCCAGCAGTTCACAGGGGGCGAATGAAAAACTGTTTTTT. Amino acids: CASSSQGANEKLFF.

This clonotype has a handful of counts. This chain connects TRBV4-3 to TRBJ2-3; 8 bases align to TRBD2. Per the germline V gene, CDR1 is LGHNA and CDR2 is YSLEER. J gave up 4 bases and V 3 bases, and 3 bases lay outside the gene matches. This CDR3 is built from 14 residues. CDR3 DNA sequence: TGCGCCAGCAGCCAGGGACTAGAGGCAGATACGCAGTATTTT. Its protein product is CASSQGLEADTQYF.

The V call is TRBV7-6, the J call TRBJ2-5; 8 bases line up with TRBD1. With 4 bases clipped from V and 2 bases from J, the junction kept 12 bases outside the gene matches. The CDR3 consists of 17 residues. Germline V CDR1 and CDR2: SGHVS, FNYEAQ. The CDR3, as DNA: TGTGCCAGCAGCTCACCAACCACGGACAGGGTTCAAGAGACCCAGTACTTC. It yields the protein CASSSPTTDRVQETQYF.

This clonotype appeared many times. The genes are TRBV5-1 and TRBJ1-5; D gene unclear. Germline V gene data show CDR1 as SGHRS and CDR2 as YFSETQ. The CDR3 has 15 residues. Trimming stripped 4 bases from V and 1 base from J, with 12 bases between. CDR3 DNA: TGCGCCAGCAGCCGTGGAGACGAAAGCAATCAGCCCCAGCATTTT. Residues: CASSRGDESNQPQHF.

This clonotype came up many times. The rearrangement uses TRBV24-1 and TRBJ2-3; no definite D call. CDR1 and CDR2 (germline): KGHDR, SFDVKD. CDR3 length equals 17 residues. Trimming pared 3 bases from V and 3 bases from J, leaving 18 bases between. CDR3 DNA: TGTGCCACCAGTGATCCCCTTGCGTACCCAGATACAGATACGCAGTATTTT. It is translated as CATSDPLAYPDTDTQYF.

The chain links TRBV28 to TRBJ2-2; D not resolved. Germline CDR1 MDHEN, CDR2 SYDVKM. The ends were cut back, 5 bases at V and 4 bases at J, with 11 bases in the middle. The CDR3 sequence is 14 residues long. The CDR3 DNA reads TGTGCCAGCAGTCGGCGGACCGTCACCGGGGAGCTGTTTTTT. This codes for CASSRRTVTGELFF.

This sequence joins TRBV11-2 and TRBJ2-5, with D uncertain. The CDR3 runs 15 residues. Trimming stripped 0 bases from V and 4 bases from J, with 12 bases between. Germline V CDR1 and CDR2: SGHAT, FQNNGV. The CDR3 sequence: CASSLEFGFGETQYF. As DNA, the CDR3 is TGTGCCAGCAGCTTAGAGTTCGGGTTTGGAGAGACCCAGTACTTC.

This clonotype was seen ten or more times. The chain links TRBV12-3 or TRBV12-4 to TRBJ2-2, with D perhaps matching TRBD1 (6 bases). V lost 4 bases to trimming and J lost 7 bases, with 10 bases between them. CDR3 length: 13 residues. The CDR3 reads CASSSGDYGELFF. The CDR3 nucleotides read TGTGCCAGCAGTTCAGGGGATTACGGGGAGCTGTTTTTT.